The rows below give T cell receptor beta chains drawn from one sample of a study of T-cell memory formation after mild COVID-19. TCRdb reprocessed the 5' RACE reads with MiXCR, giving one entry per CDR3 protein. The repertoire holds roughly 260,000 distinct CDR3 sequences, with over 15% as singletons. Sequencing was carried out using PBMCs or a T cell subset sorted from them (not recorded which). These receptors came from a man between 18 and 35 years old who had mild COVID-19 (a few samples of this study predate the infection). Cell type and time point are not known. Each CDR3 is given with its conserved first and last residue. Each record gives: clone size, J gene, D gene, V gene, CDR3 DNA, CDR3 protein. The D gene is left open where the match is weak. A row's size may be missing; if present it is once, few, many or a size class.

few TRBJ1-1 TRBD1 TRBV7-2 TGTGCCAGCAGCAGGGGGCCCGACACTGAAGCTTTCTTT CASSRGPDTEAFF
NA TRBJ2-3 TRBD2 TRBV20-1 TGCAGTGCTAGAGAACTAGCGGGGGGGCCGGTCACAGATACGCAGTATTTT CSARELAGGPVTDTQYF
NA TRBJ2-2 NA TRBV12-3/TRBV12-4 TGTGCCAGCAGTTCGGACTACTCCGGGGAGCTGTTTTTT CASSSDYSGELFF
NA TRBJ1-2 NA TRBV9 TGTGCCAGCAGCTCAGGGGTTGACTATGGCTACACCTTC CASSSGVDYGYTF
NA TRBJ2-5 NA TRBV7-2 TGTGCCAGCAGCTTAGTTGGGACGCCTGGGGAGACCCAGTACTTC CASSLVGTPGETQYF
NA TRBJ1-3 NA TRBV7-2 TGTGCCAGCAGCCTCAGGGGAACCATATATTTT CASSLRGTIYF
few TRBJ1-1 NA TRBV2 TGTGCCAGCTCTACAACCGGGACGCCGAACACTGAAGCTTTCTTT CASSTTGTPNTEAFF
NA TRBJ1-6 NA TRBV12-3/TRBV12-4 TGTGCCAGCAGTTTAGCTGGACTTTCACCCCTCCACTTT CASSLAGLSPLHF
NA TRBJ2-5 NA TRBV4-3 TGCGCCAGCAGCCAAGAGAAGGGGCGTGAGACCCAGTACTTC CASSQEKGRETQYF
NA TRBJ1-1 NA TRBV23-1 TGCGCCAGCAGTCACCGGGACCCGAACACTGAAGCTTTCTTT CASSHRDPNTEAFF
few TRBJ2-3 TRBD1 TRBV7-6 TGTGCCAGCAGCCAACATTGGCGACAGGGTTTAACAGATACGCAGTATTTT CASSQHWRQGLTDTQYF
NA TRBJ1-4 TRBD1 TRBV6-5 TGTGCCAGCAGTTACGGGACAGGGAATGAAAAACTGTTTTTT CASSYGTGNEKLFF
NA TRBJ2-1 TRBD2 TRBV6-5 TGTGCCAGCAGCAGGAGCGGGGTGACCTACAATGAGCAGTTCTTC CASSRSGVTYNEQFF
many TRBJ2-5 TRBD1 TRBV13 TGTGCCAGCACGTACAGGGGTCAAGAGACCCAGTACTTC CASTYRGQETQYF
NA TRBJ1-5 NA TRBV19 TGTGCCAGTAGTATTATAGGGGTGATCAATCAGCCCCAGCATTTT CASSIIGVINQPQHF
many TRBJ1-1 TRBD1 TRBV12-3/TRBV12-4 TGTGCCAGCAGAAGGGGGCTGAGCACTGAAGCTTTCTTT CASRRGLSTEAFF
NA TRBJ2-2 NA TRBV6-1 TGTGCCAGCAGTGAAGCAAAGGGGCGCACCGGGGAGCTGTTTTTT CASSEAKGRTGELFF
NA TRBJ1-1 NA TRBV5-1 TGCGCCAGCAGCTTGGAATTAGGGGGCACTGAAGCTTTCTTT CASSLELGGTEAFF
few TRBJ1-6 NA TRBV20-1 TGCAGTGCAACACTAGGCGGGGGTAATTCACCCCTCCACTTT CSATLGGGNSPLHF
NA TRBJ1-6 NA TRBV7-9 TGTGCCGCAGGGCCCTATAATTCACCCCTCCACTTT CAAGPYNSPLHF
NA TRBJ1-2 NA TRBV20-1 TGCAGTGCCCGGAAAGGATTGGGGCCTAACTATGGCTACACCTTC CSARKGLGPNYGYTF
many TRBJ2-7 NA TRBV14 TGTGCCAGCAGCACGAGGCCCAAGCACCCCGAGCAGTACTTC CASSTRPKHPEQYF
NA TRBJ1-4 NA TRBV20-1 TGCAATGCCCGGGATCAAAGGGTTCTGGTTTTT CNARDQRVLVF
few TRBJ1-2 NA TRBV7-2 TGTGCCAGCAGTCCTACTTTGGGGTATGGCTACACCTTC CASSPTLGYGYTF
NA TRBJ1-5 TRBD1 TRBV12-3/TRBV12-4 TGTGCCAGCAGTCCCCGGACAGGGGTAAATCAGCCCCAGCATTTT CASSPRTGVNQPQHF
NA TRBJ1-3 NA TRBV20-1 TGCAGTGCTAGAGGCAGGGGTAAAAACACCATATATTTT CSARGRGKNTIYF
NA TRBJ2-1 TRBD2 TRBV6-6 TGTGCCAGCAGTTACGCCCCCGGGACTAGCAACAACAATGAGCAGTTCTTC CASSYAPGTSNNNEQFF
few TRBJ2-1 NA TRBV10-3 TGTGCCATCAGAGTAGGGGCTAGTTCCAATGAGCAGTTCTTC CAIRVGASSNEQFF